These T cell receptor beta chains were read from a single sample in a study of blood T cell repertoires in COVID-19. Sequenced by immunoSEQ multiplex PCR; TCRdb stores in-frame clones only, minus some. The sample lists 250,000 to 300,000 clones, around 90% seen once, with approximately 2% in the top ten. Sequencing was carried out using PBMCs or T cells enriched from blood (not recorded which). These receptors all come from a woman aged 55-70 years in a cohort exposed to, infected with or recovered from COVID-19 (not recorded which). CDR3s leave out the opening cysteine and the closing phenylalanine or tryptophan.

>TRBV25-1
ASSAPLAVRETQY
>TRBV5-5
ASSTRGENTEAF
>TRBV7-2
ASSFAGNYGYT
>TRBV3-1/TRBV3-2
ASSPGLAAFTDTQY
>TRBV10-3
AIIRDRRRRLAGGPPYEQY
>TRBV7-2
ASSLEATAGSYEQY
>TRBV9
ASSVAIGIYNEQF
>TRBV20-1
SASYPTGLAYEQY
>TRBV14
ASSQDRGNSPLH
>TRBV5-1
ASSLLGTAYNEQF
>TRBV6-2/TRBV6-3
ASSYSRTGGRIDEQF
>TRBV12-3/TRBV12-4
ASSDRVSNEQY
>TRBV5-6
ASSLIDRGDNYGYT
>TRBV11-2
ASSSRGGNTEAF
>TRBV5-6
ASSLDRAGGYT
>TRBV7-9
ASSRRLAGGETQY
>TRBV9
ASSVDYNQPQH
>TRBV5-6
ASSLEVKSNYGYT
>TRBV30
AWSGPAGQPQH